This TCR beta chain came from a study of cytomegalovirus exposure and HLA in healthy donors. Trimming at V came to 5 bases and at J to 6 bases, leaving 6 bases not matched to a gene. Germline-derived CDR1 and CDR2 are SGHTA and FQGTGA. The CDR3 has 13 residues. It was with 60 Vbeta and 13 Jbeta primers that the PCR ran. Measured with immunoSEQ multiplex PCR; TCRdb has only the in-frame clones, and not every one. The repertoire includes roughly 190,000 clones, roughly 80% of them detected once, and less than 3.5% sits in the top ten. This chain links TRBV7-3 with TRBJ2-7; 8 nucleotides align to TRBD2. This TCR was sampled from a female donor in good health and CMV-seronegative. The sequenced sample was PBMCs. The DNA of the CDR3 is TGTGCCAGCAGCCCCTCACGGGAGGGCGAGCAGTACTTC. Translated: CASSPSREGEQYF.